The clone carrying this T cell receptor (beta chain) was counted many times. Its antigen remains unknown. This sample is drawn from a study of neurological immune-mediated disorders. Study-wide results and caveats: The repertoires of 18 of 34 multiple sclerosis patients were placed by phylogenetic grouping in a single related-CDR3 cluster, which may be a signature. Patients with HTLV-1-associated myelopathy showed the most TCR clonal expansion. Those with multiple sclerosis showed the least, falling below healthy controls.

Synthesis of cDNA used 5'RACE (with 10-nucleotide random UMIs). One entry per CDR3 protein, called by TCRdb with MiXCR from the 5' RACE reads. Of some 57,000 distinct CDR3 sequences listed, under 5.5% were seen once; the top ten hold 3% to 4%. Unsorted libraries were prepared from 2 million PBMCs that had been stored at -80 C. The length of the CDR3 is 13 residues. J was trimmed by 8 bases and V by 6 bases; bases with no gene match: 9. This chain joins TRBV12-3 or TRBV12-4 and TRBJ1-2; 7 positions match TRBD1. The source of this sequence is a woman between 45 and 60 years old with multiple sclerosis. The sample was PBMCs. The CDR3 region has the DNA TGTGCCAGCAGGAAAGACAGGGCGGGAGGCTACACCTTC. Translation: CASRKDRAGGYTF.